This T cell receptor (beta chain) is from a study of blood T cell repertoires in COVID-19. Study-level background: Acute-phase and convalescent COVID-19 samples originated in the United States, Italy and Spain. PBMCs, B-cell-depleted T cells, or T cells provided the cDNA or gDNA that made up the material.

V trimming: 7 bases; J trimming: 5 bases; junction bases outside the gene matches: 10. Germline V gene sequence: CDR1 MGHDK, CDR2 SYGVNS. This CDR3 contains 14 residues. In the original analysis: It was from reference gene primer amplification that nucleated cell counts were estimated. Produced via immunoSEQ multiplex PCR; TCRdb's table is partial and in-frame only. The V and J calls and clone size come from that table; D and trimming were worked out from the DNA. The repertoire holds about 130,000 clones, around 83% seen once, with approximately 12% in the top ten. This receptor was taken from a man aged 55 to 69 with acute or convalescent COVID-19. V gene TRBV25-1 combines with J gene TRBJ2-7; 8 bases align to TRBD1. Sequenced sample: peripheral blood. The CDR3 sequence: CASTGQGGINEQYF. In DNA, the CDR3 is TGTGCCAGCACCGGACAGGGTGGAATCAACGAGCAGTACTTC.